These 6 T cell receptor beta chains were sequenced from one sample in a study of control samples from healthy donors and cancer patients. Produced via immunoSEQ multiplex PCR; TCRdb's table is partial and in-frame only. The sample holds about 110,000 clones, 83% seen once. Sequenced material: blood. The receptors originated from a woman aged 45-60 years in good health.

The CDR3 loop is CASSWATGENTEAFF. The CDR3 nucleotides are TGTGCCAGCAGCTGGGCCACAGGGGAGAACACTGAAGCTTTCTTT. The chain joins TRBV5-5 to TRBJ1-1; TRBD1 aligns across 7 bases. CDR1 is SGHKS and CDR2 is YYEKEE in the germline V gene (reference sequence). The CDR3 is 15 residues long. Trimming took 3 bases from V and 1 from J; bases not matched to a gene: 6. Looking up the rest from reference TRBV5-5 and TRBJ1-1 gives the full variable domain: DAGVTQSPTHLIKTRGQQVTLRCSPISGHKSVSWYQQVLGQGPQFIFQYYEKEERGRGNFPDRFSARQFPNYSSELNVNALLLGDSALYLCASSWATGENTEAFFGQGTRLTVV.

The CDR3 DNA sequence: TGTGCCAGCAGTTCCACAGGGGAATCTAATGAAAAACTGTTTTTT. It encodes CASSSTGESNEKLFF. This sequence joins TRBV7-3 and TRBJ1-4, with 7 bases identical to TRBD1. V was pared by 6 bases and J by 3 bases, with 7 bases of the junction left unmatched. This CDR3 is built from 15 residues. In germline, CDR1 is SGHTA, CDR2 FQGTGA.

This chain uses TRBV7-6 with TRBJ1-6, with TRBD1 identical over 7 bases. The J segment lost 7 bases and the V segment lost 2 bases, leaving 8 bases of the junction unmatched. The CDR3 sequence is 16 residues long. Germline values: CDR1 SGHVS, CDR2 FNYEAQ. The CDR3 DNA follows: TGTGCCAGCAGCTTACAAGACAGGGTCAAGAATTCACCCCTCCACTTT. Its translation: CASSLQDRVKNSPLHF.

The rearrangement uses TRBV2 and TRBJ2-7, with 10 positions matching TRBD2. V was clipped by 2 bases and J by 3 bases; unmatched bases: 10. The CDR3 extends over 17 amino acids. Looked up from germline, CDR1 is SNHLY and CDR2 is FYNNEI. CDR3 coding DNA: TGTGCCAGCAGTGAACCAGCTAGCGGGGGACTTGGCTACGAGCAGTACTTC. Encoded protein: CASSEPASGGLGYEQYF.

J is TRBJ2-7 and V is TRBV28; the D is unclear. The V end lost 6 bases, the J end lost 2 bases, and 14 bases lay between the germline ends. CDR1 is MDHEN, CDR2 SYDVKM, per germline. The CDR3 spans 14 residues. The CDR3 DNA follows: TGTGCCAGCAGCCTAGATCATCCCACCTACGAGCAGTACTTC. This encodes CASSLDHPTYEQYF. Filled out from reference TRBV28 and TRBJ2-7, the complete variable domain reads DVKVTQSSRYLVKRTGEKVFLECVQDMDHENMFWYRQDPGLGLRLIYFSYDVKMKEKGDIPEGYSVSREKKERFSLILESASTNQTSMYLCASSLDHPTYEQYFGPGTRLTVT.

V gene TRBV18 combines with J gene TRBJ1-4, with a possible D match to TRBD1 (6 bases). The CDR3 length is 15 residues. Germline V lookup: CDR1 KGHSH, CDR2 LQKENI. The V and J ends lost 3 bases and 4 bases respectively, with 12 bases between them. The CDR3 spells CASSPKQGNNEKLFF. CDR3 coding DNA: TGTGCCAGCTCACCCAAACAGGGTAATAATGAAAAACTGTTTTTT.